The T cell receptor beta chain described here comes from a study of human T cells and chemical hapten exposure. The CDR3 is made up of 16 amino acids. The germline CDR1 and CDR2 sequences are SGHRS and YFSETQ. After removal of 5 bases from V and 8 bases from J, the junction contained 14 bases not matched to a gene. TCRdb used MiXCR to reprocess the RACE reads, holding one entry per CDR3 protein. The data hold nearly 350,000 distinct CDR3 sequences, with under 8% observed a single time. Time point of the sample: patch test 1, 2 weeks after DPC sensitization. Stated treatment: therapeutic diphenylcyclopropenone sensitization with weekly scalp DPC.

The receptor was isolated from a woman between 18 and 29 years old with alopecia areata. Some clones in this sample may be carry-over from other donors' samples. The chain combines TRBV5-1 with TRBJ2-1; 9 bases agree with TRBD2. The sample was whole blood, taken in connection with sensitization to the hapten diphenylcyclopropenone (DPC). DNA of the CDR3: TGCGCCAGCAGATCATCTAGCGGGGCGTTGGGAGATGAGCAGTTCTTC. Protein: CASRSSSGALGDEQFF.